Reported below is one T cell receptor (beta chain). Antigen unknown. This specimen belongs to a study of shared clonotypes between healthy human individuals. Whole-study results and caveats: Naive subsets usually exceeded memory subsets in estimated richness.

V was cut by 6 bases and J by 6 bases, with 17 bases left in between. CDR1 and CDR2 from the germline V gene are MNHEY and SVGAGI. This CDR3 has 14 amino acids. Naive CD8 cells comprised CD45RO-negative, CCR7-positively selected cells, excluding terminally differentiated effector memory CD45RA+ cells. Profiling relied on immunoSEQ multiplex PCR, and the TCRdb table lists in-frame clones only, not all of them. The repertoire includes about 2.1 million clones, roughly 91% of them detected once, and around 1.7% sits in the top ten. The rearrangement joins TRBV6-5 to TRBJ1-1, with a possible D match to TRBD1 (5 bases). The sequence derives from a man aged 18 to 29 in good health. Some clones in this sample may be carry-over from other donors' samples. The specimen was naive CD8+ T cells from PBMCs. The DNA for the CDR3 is TGTGCCAGCAGCACCCATCGGGGGGTTGCTGAAGCTTTCTTT. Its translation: CASSTHRGVAEAFF.